The clone carrying this TCR beta chain was recorded at least ten times. Its antigen remains unidentified. An end of the junction differs from the germline gene, which may be a read error. These data belong to a study of T-cell memory formation after mild COVID-19. Overall study: TCR clusters were mostly donor specific. Study findings and constraints: For second-wave clones that peaked at day 37, SARS-CoV-2 specificity went unverified. Contracting clones localized mainly to CM and EM when CD4+ and mainly to EMRA when CD8+.

Looked up from germline, CDR1 is SGHRS and CDR2 is YFSETQ. The CDR3 contains 13 residues. TCRdb reprocessed the 5' RACE reads with MiXCR, giving one entry per CDR3 protein. The table lists hundreds of thousands of distinct CDR3 sequences, over 25% of them singletons. Sequenced input: PBMCs or a T cell subset sorted from them (not recorded which). The rearrangement joins TRBV5-1 to TRBJ2-2, with unresolved D. The TCR was taken from an adult woman who had mild COVID-19 (a few samples of this study predate the infection). Cell type and time point are not known. The CDR3 is CASSLGNTGELFF. Here the CDR3 DNA reads TGTGCCAGCAGTTTAGGGAACACCGGGGAGCTGTTTTTT.